One sample yielded the 18 T cell receptor beta chains listed below, sequenced in a study of sequential checkpoint blockade in melanoma. The data were produced by immunoSEQ multiplex PCR, yet TCRdb's version contains in-frame clones alone and is incomplete. The sample holds thousands of clones; more than 25% are singletons and the top ten take about 20%. The treatment here: randomized to nivolumab then ipilimumab (arm A) or the reverse (arm B). Sequenced material: tumor tissue (inferred from file names), taken from a patient given nivolumab and ipilimumab in sequence. Receptors were obtained from a human donor with melanoma.

The V call is TRBV11-3, the J call TRBJ2-1, with 7 bases aligning to TRBD2. CDR3 length: 15 residues. CDR1 is SGHNT and CDR2 is YENEEA in the germline V gene. The trim removed 5 bases at V and 9 bases at J, leaving 13 bases unmatched. The CDR3 loop reads CASSLSGKSVGEQFF. CDR3 in DNA: TGTGCCAGCAGCCTCAGCGGGAAAAGTGTGGGTGAGCAGTTCTTC.

Judged by abundance, this clone is medium-sized. The chain employs TRBV28 and TRBJ1-4; D unresolved. Germline CDR1 MDHEN, CDR2 SYDVKM. Trimming removed 3 bases at V and 0 bases at J, with 8 bases between. This CDR3 is 15 amino acids long. CDR3 residues: CASSFYDTTNEKLFF. As DNA, the CDR3 is TGTGCCAGCAGTTTCTATGACACAACTAATGAAAAACTGTTTTTT.

The chain employs TRBV11-3 and TRBJ2-3; 7 bases align to TRBD2. Germline CDR1 SGHNT, CDR2 YENEEA. Trimming took 5 bases from V and 1 from J; bases not matched to a gene: 6. The CDR3 extends over 15 amino acids. The CDR3 DNA reads as TGTGCCAGCAGCCTTGGGAGGGTTGGCACAGATACGCAGTATTTT. Protein sequence: CASSLGRVGTDTQYF.

The V gene is TRBV5-1, the J gene TRBJ1-1, with 9 bases aligning to TRBD1. The V segment lost 4 bases and the J segment 3 bases; nucleotides outside the gene matches: 4. CDR1 is SGHRS and CDR2 is YFSETQ in the germline V gene. The CDR3 is 14 amino acids. The CDR3 DNA follows: TGCGCCAGCAGCGCACAGGGGGCGTACACTGAAGCTTTCTTT. This encodes CASSAQGAYTEAFF.

CDR3 sequence: CASTDGLAGNINEQFF. In DNA form, the CDR3 reads TGTGCCAGCACCGATGGACTAGCGGGAAATATTAATGAGCAGTTCTTC. The rearrangement uses TRBV6-8 and TRBJ2-1; TRBD2 aligns across 12 bases. V was clipped by 7 bases and J by 7 bases; unmatched bases: 11. CDR1 is MNHGY and CDR2 is SAAAGT in the germline V gene. This CDR3 contains 16 residues.

This clone is termed large. The rearrangement uses TRBV6-7 and TRBJ1-2; no clear D gene. TRBV6-7 is flagged as an ORF with uncertain function. This CDR3 region has 11 residues. The V gene lost 5 bases and the J gene lost 7 bases, with 8 bases spanning the gap. This chain's CDR3 is CASSEERGYTF. In DNA form, the CDR3 reads TGTGCCAGCAGTGAAGAGCGTGGCTACACCTTC.

By proportion, this clone is large. The CDR3 sequence: CASSDLGQGVGDEQFF. The CDR3, as DNA: TGTGCCAGCAGCGATCTGGGACAGGGGGTAGGTGATGAGCAGTTCTTC. V and J are TRBV11-3 and TRBJ2-1, with 11 bases matching TRBD1. J was trimmed by 8 bases and V by 5 bases; bases with no gene match: 11. There are 16 residues in the CDR3. Germline CDR1 is SGHNT and CDR2 is YENEEA. Looking up the rest from reference TRBV11-3 and TRBJ2-1 gives the full variable domain: EAGVVQSPRYKIIEKKQPVAFWCNPISGHNTLYWYLQNLGQGPELLIRYENEEAVDDSQLPKDRFSAERLKGVDSTLKIQPAELGDSAVYLCASSDLGQGVGDEQFFGPGTRLTVL.

The chain combines TRBV19 with TRBJ1-5; possibly TRBD1 for D (5 bases). V lost 5 bases, J lost 5 bases, and 22 bases lay in between. Germline-derived CDR1 and CDR2 are LNHDA and SQIVND (reference sequence). There are 17 residues in the CDR3. The CDR3 bases are TGTGCCAGTAGTCTTCGGGGAGAGGGGAGGTTCGATCAGCCCCAGCATTTT. Its protein product is CASSLRGEGRFDQPQHF. Full variable domain (rest looked up from reference TRBV19 and TRBJ1-5): DGGITQSPKYLFRKEGQNVTLSCEQNLNHDAMYWYRQDPGQGLRLIYYSQIVNDFQKGDIAEGYSVSREKKESFPLTVTSAQKNPTAFYLCASSLRGEGRFDQPQHFGDGTRLSIL.

This clone was found many times. The gene calls are TRBV11-3 and TRBJ2-5; D not certain. The ends were cut back, 0 bases at V and 2 bases at J, with 7 bases in the middle. CDR3 length: 14 residues. Germline CDR1 and CDR2: SGHNT and YENEEA. The CDR3, as DNA: TGTGCCAGCAGCTTAGAACCAGCGCAAGAGACCCAGTACTTC. This translates into CASSLEPAQETQYF.

V and J are TRBV30 and TRBJ1-2, with a tentative D call TRBD1 (5 bases). The CDR3 contains 12 residues. Trimming stripped 3 bases from V and 8 bases from J, with 13 bases between. CDR1 GTSNPN and CDR2 SVGIG come from the germline V gene (reference sequence). The CDR3 region has the DNA TGTGCCTGGAGCGGCGGGGCCCGCGGCTACACCTTC. Translated, it gives CAWSGGARGYTF.

The chain links TRBV6-8 to TRBJ2-5, with 7 bases fitting TRBD2. Germline V lookup: CDR1 MNHGY, CDR2 SAAAGT. CDR3 length: 15 amino acids. V was clipped by 5 bases and J by 5 bases; unmatched bases: 11. The CDR3 region has the DNA TGTGCCAGCAGTCAATCGGGCGGGGGTGTTGAGACCCAGTACTTC. Its translation is CASSQSGGGVETQYF.

This clone was seen only a few times. This chain connects TRBV6-8 to TRBJ1-4; the D is unclear. Trimming removed 6 bases at V and 2 bases at J, with 10 bases between. The V gene's germline CDR1 is MNHGY and CDR2 SAAAGT. The CDR3 totals 14 residues. The CDR3 sequence: CASRARSTNEKLFF. The CDR3 DNA is TGTGCCAGCAGGGCCAGAAGCACTAATGAAAAACTGTTTTTT.

The J gene is TRBJ2-3, the V gene TRBV5-1; a possible D gene is TRBD1 (5 bases). CDR1 and CDR2 from the germline V gene are SGHRS and YFSETQ. V lost 6 bases and J 0 bases, leaving 14 bases between the germline ends. The length of the CDR3 is 15 residues. Here the CDR3 reads CASNPRQSSTDTQYF. In nucleotides, the CDR3 is TGCGCCAGCAACCCCCGACAGTCTAGCACAGATACGCAGTATTTT.

This clone was counted only a few times. The chain uses TRBV28 and TRBJ1-5; D perhaps matches TRBD1 (5 bases). The CDR3 covers 14 residues. Germline CDR1 MDHEN, CDR2 SYDVKM. The germline V and J ends were trimmed by 8 bases and 0 bases, with 11 bases remaining between them. CDR3 in DNA: TGTGCCAGCGCCCCCGGGGGTAGCAATCAGCCCCAGCATTTT. Translation gives CASAPGGSNQPQHF.

This clone was picked up a small number of times. The chain recombines TRBV6-8 with TRBJ2-1; D tentatively fits TRBD1 or TRBD2 (5 bases each). The V and J ends lost 5 bases and 2 bases respectively, with 16 bases between them. This CDR3 region has 16 residues. The germline V gene encodes CDR1 MNHGY and CDR2 SAAAGT. CDR3 in DNA: TGTGCCAGCAGTGCCGACTACAGGATTCCCTACAATGAGCAGTTCTTC. Encoded protein: CASSADYRIPYNEQFF.

J is TRBJ2-6 and V is TRBV28; D uncertain. Trimming cost V 6 bases and J 0 bases, with 6 bases left between them. CDR1 is MDHEN, CDR2 SYDVKM, per germline. This CDR3 spans 14 amino acids. CDR3 amino acids: CASSYGSGANVLTF. In nucleotides, the CDR3 is TGTGCCAGCAGCTACGGCTCTGGGGCCAACGTCCTGACTTTC. Full variable domain (remainder filled in from reference TRBV28 and TRBJ2-6): DVKVTQSSRYLVKRTGEKVFLECVQDMDHENMFWYRQDPGLGLRLIYFSYDVKMKEKGDIPEGYSVSREKKERFSLILESASTNQTSMYLCASSYGSGANVLTFGAGSRLTVL.

The genes are TRBV5-1 and TRBJ1-3; D possibly corresponds to TRBD1 (6 bases). This CDR3 comprises 17 residues. Trimming shortened V by 0 bases and J by 2 bases, and 15 bases separated the two germline ends. Germline V CDR1 and CDR2: SGHRS, YFSETQ. The CDR3 region is CASSLAQGFGAGNTIYF. Here the CDR3 DNA reads TGCGCCAGCAGCTTGGCCCAGGGGTTCGGGGCTGGAAACACCATATATTTT. The full variable domain, its missing parts supplied by reference TRBV5-1 and TRBJ1-3, is KAGVTQTPRYLIKTRGQQVTLSCSPISGHRSVSWYQQTPGQGLQFLFEYFSETQRNKGNFPGRFSGRQFSNSRSEMNVSTLELGDSALYLCASSLAQGFGAGNTIYFGEGSWLTVV.

This clone came up a few times. The CDR3 here is CASSLVGTASNQPQHF. CDR3 nucleotides: TGTGCCAGCAGTTTGGTCGGGACAGCAAGCAATCAGCCCCAGCATTTT. The rearrangement links TRBV6-8 to TRBJ1-5; 7 nucleotides line up with TRBD1. CDR3 size: 16 residues. V lost 4 bases, J lost 1 base, and 7 bases stayed unmatched. CDR1 and CDR2 from the germline V gene are MNHGY and SAAAGT.